This passage covers 2 T cell receptor beta chains from one sample sequenced in a study of T cell responses to AZD1222 COVID-19 vaccine. Measured with immunoSEQ multiplex PCR; TCRdb has only the in-frame clones, and not every one. The repertoire holds some 120,000 clones, about 90% seen once, with 5% to 6.5% in the top ten. The sequenced sample was peripheral blood, obtained on day 0 of AZD1222 vaccination. These receptors were collected from an adult in good health.

This clone appeared a single time. The CDR3 DNA is TGTGCCAGCAGTTTAACAGGGTTCAATGAGCAGTTCTTC. Translated: CASSLTGFNEQFF. The chain combines TRBV28 with TRBJ2-1; possible D gene TRBD1, 6 bases. Germline loops: CDR1 MDHEN, CDR2 SYDVKM. Between the trimmed V and J ends, which lost 2 bases and 6 bases, there was a span of 8 bases. The CDR3 is 13 amino acids.

The chain combines TRBV13 with TRBJ2-7; D might be TRBD2 (5 bases). Germline V gene data show CDR1 as PRHDT and CDR2 as FYEKMQ (reference sequence). Trimming took off 3 bases at V and 3 bases at J, with 6 bases between the two ends. The CDR3 covers 12 residues. DNA of the CDR3: TGTGCCAGCAGCTTCGCGGGCTACGAGCAGTACTTC. Residues: CASSFAGYEQYF. The entire variable domain, with the rest obtained from reference TRBV13 and TRBJ2-7, is as follows: AAGVIQSPRHLIKEKRETATLKCYPIPRHDTVYWYQQGPGQDPQFLISFYEKMQSDKGSIPDRFSAQQFSDYHSELNMSSLELGDSALYFCASSFAGYEQYFGPGTRLTVT.